One and the same sample provided the 5 T cell receptor beta chains below, sequenced in a study of breast tumors, draining lymph nodes, adjacent tissues. TCRdb fed the multiplex PCR reads into MiXCR, producing one record per CDR3 protein. The sample yields tens of thousands of distinct CDR3 sequences, roughly 32% seen once. The sample comprised breast tumor tissue. These receptors all stem from a female donor with breast cancer. Some clones in this sample may be carry-over from other donors' samples.

V gene TRBV20-1 combines with J gene TRBJ2-5; 8 positions agree with TRBD2. After removal of 3 bases from V and 5 bases from J, the junction contained 2 bases not matched to a gene. Germline loops: CDR1 DFQATT, CDR2 SNEGSKA (reference sequence). The CDR3 is made up of 12 amino acids. CDR3 nucleotides: TGCAGTGCTAGCGGGAGGGCCGAGACCCAGTACTTC. Its translation: CSASGRAETQYF.

Points on this clonotype: This may arise from a read error, as a much more abundant clone is one base away. V gene TRBV5-1 combines with J gene TRBJ2-5; D is unclear. The germline V and J ends were trimmed by 1 base and 7 bases, with 17 bases remaining between them. The germline gives CDR1 SGHRS, CDR2 YFSETQ. The CDR3 extends over 15 amino acids. This CDR3 reads CASSLSRGWEGTQYF. CDR3 coding DNA: TGCGCCAGCAGCTTGTCGCGAGGTTGGGAAGGGACCCAGTACTTC.

Ten or more counts support this clonotype. V and J are TRBV27 and TRBJ2-2; possibly TRBD2 for D (5 bases). Per the germline V gene, CDR1 is MNHEY and CDR2 is SMNVEV (reference sequence). The CDR3 is 14 amino acids. Trimming removed 2 bases at V and 7 bases at J, with 11 bases between. The CDR3 nucleotides are TGTGCCAGCAGTTTAACTAGAACAGTCGGGGAGCTGTTTTTT. Its protein product is CASSLTRTVGELFF.

CDR3: CASSLDGDREQYF. The CDR3 DNA follows: TGTGCCAGCAGCTTAGATGGGGACAGGGAGCAGTACTTC. This sequence joins TRBV7-9 and TRBJ2-7; 8 nucleotides align to TRBD1. Unmatched junction bases numbered 3, after V lost 1 base and J lost 7 bases. Germline-derived CDR1 and CDR2 are SEHNR and FQNEAQ (reference sequence). This CDR3 spans 13 amino acids.

This clonotype was recorded once. The rearrangement joins TRBV19 to TRBJ1-2, with a tentative D call TRBD1 (5 bases). Germline-derived CDR1 and CDR2 are LNHDA and SQIVND (reference sequence). The V end was cut by 3 bases, the J end by 3 bases, with 8 bases between. The CDR3 runs to 13 residues. CDR3 coding DNA: TGTGCCAGTAGTATGGGGGTAGACTATGGCTACACCTTC. Translating gives CASSMGVDYGYTF.